The T cell receptor beta chain under discussion was sequenced for a study of cytomegalovirus exposure and HLA in healthy donors. CDR3 length equals 13 residues. Germline V gene lookup returns CDR1 MNHNS and CDR2 SASEGT. About this clone: Sequence at one end of the junction differs from germline and may be a read error.

This PCR relied on a set of 60 Vbeta primers and 13 Jbeta primers. Data came from immunoSEQ multiplex PCR; TCRdb stores just in-frame clones and leaves some out. Here the sample spans around 91,000 clones, over 65% being singletons. This receptor was identified in a woman in her thirties or forties in good health and CMV-seropositive. Sequencing was carried out using PBMCs. The V call is TRBV6-1, the J call TRBJ1-2; D unresolved. CDR3 nucleotide sequence: TGTGCCAGCAGCGAAGAGGCAGGTGGTGGCTACACCTTC. It yields the protein CASSEEAGGGYTF.